The sequence of this T cell receptor (beta chain) was determined in a study of T cell changes during pregnancy in multiple sclerosis. Assay: immunoSEQ multiplex PCR; the TCRdb copy retains only in-frame clones and omits some. Among about 28,000 clones listed, around 90% were seen once. The CDR3 consists of 13 residues. CDR1 is LNHDA, CDR2 SQIVND, per germline (reference sequence). With 5 bases removed from V and 0 bases from J, the gap between germline ends came to 8 bases. Sequencing used CD8+ T cells from peripheral blood mononuclear cells, obtained before pregnancy. The rearrangement links TRBV19 to TRBJ2-7; D unresolved. This TCR was sampled from a female donor with multiple sclerosis, enrolled in a pregnancy study. CDR3 bases: TGTGCCAGTAGTCCAGGTCCCTCCTACGAGCAGTACTTC. Translated: CASSPGPSYEQYF.